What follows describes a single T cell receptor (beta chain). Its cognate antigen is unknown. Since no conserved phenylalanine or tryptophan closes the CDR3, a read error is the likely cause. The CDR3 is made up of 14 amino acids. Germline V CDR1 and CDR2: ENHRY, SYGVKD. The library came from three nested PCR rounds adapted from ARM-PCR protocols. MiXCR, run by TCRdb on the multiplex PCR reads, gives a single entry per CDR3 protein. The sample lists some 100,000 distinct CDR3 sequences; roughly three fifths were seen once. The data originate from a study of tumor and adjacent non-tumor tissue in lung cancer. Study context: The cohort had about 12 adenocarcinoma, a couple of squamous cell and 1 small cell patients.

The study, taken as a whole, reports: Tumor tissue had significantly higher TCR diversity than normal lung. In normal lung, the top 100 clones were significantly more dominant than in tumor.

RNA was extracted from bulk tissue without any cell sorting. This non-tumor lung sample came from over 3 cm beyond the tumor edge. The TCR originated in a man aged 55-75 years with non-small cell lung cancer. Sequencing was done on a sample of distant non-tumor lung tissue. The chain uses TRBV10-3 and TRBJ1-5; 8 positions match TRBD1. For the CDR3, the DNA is TGTGCCACCAGTAAGACAGGGGTGGATCAGCCCCAGCATTCT. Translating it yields CATSKTGVDQPQHS.